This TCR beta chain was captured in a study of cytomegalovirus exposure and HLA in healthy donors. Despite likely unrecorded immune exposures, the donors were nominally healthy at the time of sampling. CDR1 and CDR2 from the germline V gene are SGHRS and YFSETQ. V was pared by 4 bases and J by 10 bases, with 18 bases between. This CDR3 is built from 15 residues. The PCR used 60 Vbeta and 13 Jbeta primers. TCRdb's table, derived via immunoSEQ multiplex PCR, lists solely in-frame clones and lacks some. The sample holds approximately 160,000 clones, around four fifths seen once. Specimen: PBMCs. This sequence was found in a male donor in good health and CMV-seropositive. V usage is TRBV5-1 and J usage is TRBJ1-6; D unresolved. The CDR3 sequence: CASSLSGVGRSPLHF. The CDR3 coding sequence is TGCGCCAGCAGCCTATCCGGGGTGGGTAGGTCACCCCTCCACTTT.